What follows are 20 T cell receptor beta chains derived from one specimen sequenced in a study of blood T cell repertoires in COVID-19. Clones were sequenced by immunoSEQ multiplex PCR, and TCRdb holds only the in-frame ones, with some missing. The table has 150,000 to 200,000 clones, roughly nine tenths seen once. The material sequenced was peripheral blood. The receptors were sampled from a man aged 65 to 79 with active or convalescent COVID-19.

This chain joins TRBV3-1 (or the pseudogene TRBV3-2) and TRBJ2-7; 7 positions match TRBD2. Germline CDR1 and CDR2: LGHDT and YNNKEL (reference sequence). This CDR3 is built from 14 residues. Losses at the gene ends were 4 bases for V and 2 bases for J; bases not matched to a gene: 5. CDR3 sequence (DNA): TGTGCCAGCAGCCCCAGCGGGGTCACCTACGAGCAGTACTTC. Its translation: CASSPSGVTYEQYF.

This sequence joins TRBV19 and TRBJ2-1; tentatively, D is TRBD1 (5 bases). CDR3 length equals 14 residues. Trimming took off 0 bases at V and 8 bases at J, with 11 bases between the two ends. Germline CDR1 reads LNHDA; CDR2 reads SQIVND (reference sequence). Here the CDR3 DNA reads TGTGCCAGTAGTATAGAGGGTTGGGGCGATGAGCAGTTCTTC. Its translation is CASSIEGWGDEQFF.

The chain is built from TRBV5-6 and TRBJ1-3; D gene uncertain. The length of the CDR3 is 17 residues. Germline-derived CDR1 and CDR2 are SGHDT and YYEEEE. Trimming left V 2 bases short and J 0 bases short, with 15 bases between. The CDR3 is CASSFSEGNLSGNTIYF. The CDR3 DNA reads as TGTGCCAGCAGCTTCTCTGAGGGTAACCTCTCTGGAAACACCATATATTTT.

The V and J genes are TRBV7-8 and TRBJ2-5; 10 positions agree with TRBD1. The CDR3 runs to 14 residues. CDR1 is SGHVS and CDR2 is FQNEAQ in the germline V gene. V shed 4 bases and J 5 bases; nucleotides not matched to a gene: 4. DNA for the CDR3: TGTGCCAGCAGCTCAATGACAGGGGGCGAGACCCAGTACTTC. Translating gives CASSSMTGGETQYF.

This clone has just one count. The chain carries TRBV2 and TRBJ2-7, with 8 bases that match TRBD1. Germline CDR1 is SNHLY and CDR2 is FYNNEI. Trimming at V came to 6 bases and at J to 2 bases, leaving 6 bases not matched to a gene. There are 14 residues in the CDR3. The CDR3 bases are TGTGCCAGCAGCCCGGACAGGGCCACCTACGAGCAGTACTTC. Protein: CASSPDRATYEQYF.

The chain is built from TRBV30 and TRBJ1-3; TRBD1 agrees at 7 bases. This CDR3 has 16 residues. V was pared by 2 bases and J by 0 bases, with 7 bases of the junction left unmatched. Germline V gene lookup returns CDR1 GTSNPN and CDR2 SVGIG (reference sequence). In DNA form, the CDR3 reads TGTGCCTGGAGTATACGACAGGGTAACTCTGGAAACACCATATATTTT. Translated: CAWSIRQGNSGNTIYF.

The rearrangement links TRBV14 to TRBJ2-1; 7 bases are shared with TRBD1. With 5 bases clipped from V and 7 bases from J, the junction kept 8 bases outside the gene matches. The germline V gene encodes CDR1 SGHDN and CDR2 FVKESK. The CDR3 sequence is 14 residues long. CDR3 DNA: TGTGCCAGCAGCGAAGGGTTGACAGGGAATGAGCAGTTCTTC. This encodes CASSEGLTGNEQFF.

The chain couples TRBV5-6 to TRBJ2-2; 7 positions agree with TRBD1. Trimming at V came to 4 bases and at J to 4 bases, leaving 7 bases not matched to a gene. CDR1 and CDR2 from the germline V gene are SGHDT and YYEEEE. The CDR3 consists of 15 residues. CDR3 sequence reads: CASSMTGISTGELFF. The DNA of the CDR3 is TGTGCCAGCAGCATGACAGGGATTTCCACCGGGGAGCTGTTTTTT.

The rearrangement joins TRBV4-3 to TRBJ1-6, with D unclear. The CDR3 totals 13 residues. V was shortened by 1 base and J by 7 bases, with 5 bases between the two germline ends. Germline V CDR1 and CDR2: LGHNA, YSLEER. The CDR3 nucleotides are TGCGCCAGCAGCCAAGTCTTGAATTCACCCCTCCACTTT. This translates into CASSQVLNSPLHF.

The chain has TRBV2 and TRBJ1-3; TRBD1 matches at 7 bases. Germline-derived CDR1 and CDR2 are SNHLY and FYNNEI. Trimming took 6 bases from V and 2 from J; bases not matched to a gene: 4. This CDR3 has 14 amino acids. CDR3 sequence (DNA): TGTGCCAGCAGCGACGGGACAGCTGGAAACACCATATATTTT. Encoded protein: CASSDGTAGNTIYF. Combining the CDR3 with reference TRBV2 and TRBJ1-3 gives the whole variable domain EPEVTQTPSHQVTQMGQEVILRCVPISNHLYFYWYRQILGQKVEFLVSFYNNEISEKSEIFDDQFSVERPDGSNFTLKIRSTKLEDSAMYFCASSDGTAGNTIYFGEGSWLTVV.

The table lists this clone with a count of one. The chain links TRBV6-2 or TRBV6-3 to TRBJ2-5; 9 nucleotides line up with TRBD1. J lost 4 bases, V lost 6 bases, and 12 bases had no gene match. The CDR3 contains 16 residues. Germline V gene sequence: CDR1 MNHEY, CDR2 SVGEGT. The CDR3 DNA is TGTGCCAGCAGCCTTGTTCGAACAGGGGGCCTAGAGACCCAGTACTTC. Amino acid sequence: CASSLVRTGGLETQYF.

The chain links TRBV6-1 to TRBJ1-1; D is unclear. The CDR3 sequence is 14 residues long. The ends were cut back, 0 bases at V and 3 bases at J, with 8 bases in the middle. In germline, CDR1 is MNHNS, CDR2 SASEGT. CDR3 region: CASSEAGRDTEAFF. CDR3 sequence (DNA): TGTGCCAGCAGTGAAGCGGGGAGGGACACTGAAGCTTTCTTT.

This clone was counted a few times. The rearrangement uses TRBV7-2 and TRBJ2-3, with unresolved D. The CDR3 is 14 amino acids. CDR1 and CDR2 from the germline V gene are SGHTA and FQGNSA. Trimming removed 3 bases at V and 1 base at J, with 8 bases between. The CDR3 is CASSFEIRTDTQYF. CDR3 nucleotides: TGTGCCAGCAGCTTTGAGATCCGCACAGATACGCAGTATTTT.

The V and J genes are TRBV11-2 and TRBJ2-5; D uncertain. The CDR3 is made up of 15 amino acids. Germline lookup yields CDR1 SGHAT and CDR2 FQNNGV. Deletions cut 0 bases from V and 2 bases from J, with 10 bases between. In nucleotides, the CDR3 is TGTGCCAGCAGCTTAGATCTAGGCAAGCAAGAGACCCAGTACTTC. It is translated as CASSLDLGKQETQYF.

The chain uses TRBV23-1 and TRBJ1-5, with 9 bases matching TRBD1. TRBV23-1 is an ORF; its function is uncertain. V gave up 2 bases and J gave up 0 bases; unmatched junction bases: 11. The CDR3 runs to 19 residues. CDR3 nucleotide sequence: TGCGCCAGCAGTCAACGACAGGGGGGAGATAAATATAGCAATCAGCCCCAGCATTTT. It is translated as CASSQRQGGDKYSNQPQHF.

The J gene is TRBJ2-3, the V gene TRBV11-2; 14 bases align to TRBD2. V lost 3 bases to trimming and J lost 6 bases; unmatched junction nucleotides: 5. The CDR3 length is 16 residues. The germline V gene encodes CDR1 SGHAT and CDR2 FQNNGV. The CDR3 is CASSFQGLAGADTQYF. For the CDR3, the DNA is TGTGCCAGCAGCTTCCAGGGACTAGCGGGAGCTGATACGCAGTATTTT.

The rearrangement uses TRBV4-3 and TRBJ2-7; 12 bases are a match to TRBD2. Losses at the gene ends were 4 bases for V and 0 bases for J; bases not matched to a gene: 7. CDR3 length equals 17 residues. Germline V gives CDR1 LGHNA, CDR2 YSLEER. CDR3 bases: TGCGCCAGCAGCCGTAGACTAGCGGGGGAGATCTCCTACGAGCAGTACTTC. Protein: CASSRRLAGEISYEQYF.

The rearrangement links TRBV29-1 to TRBJ1-4, with D possibly TRBD1 on 5 matching bases. V was cut by 1 base and J by 8 bases, with 14 bases left in between. Per germline, CDR1 SQVTM and CDR2 ANQGSEA. The CDR3 runs to 14 residues. The CDR3 sequence: CSVEGSGSREKLFF. CDR3 coding DNA: TGCAGCGTTGAAGGTTCAGGGTCTCGAGAAAAACTGTTTTTT.

CDR3 in amino acids: CASSPRGGNTGELFF. The CDR3 DNA is TGTGCCAGCAGCCCCCGGGGGGGGAACACCGGGGAGCTGTTTTTT. The gene calls are TRBV5-4 and TRBJ2-2; 8 bases align to TRBD2. The CDR3 is 15 residues long. With 4 bases clipped from V and 1 base from J, the junction kept 3 bases outside the gene matches. CDR1 and CDR2 from the germline V gene are SGHNT and YYREEE (reference sequence).

The chain is built from TRBV4-1 and TRBJ2-3, with 8 bases identical to TRBD1. The CDR3 totals 16 residues. Looked up from germline, CDR1 is MGHRA and CDR2 is YSYEKL. The V and J ends lost 0 bases and 2 bases, in that order; junction bases with no gene match: 4. The CDR3 is CASSQEWTGHTDTQYF. The DNA of the CDR3 is TGCGCCAGCAGCCAAGAGTGGACAGGGCACACAGATACGCAGTATTTT.